One sample yielded the 21 T cell receptor beta chains listed below, sequenced in a study of shared clonotypes between healthy human individuals. Assay used: immunoSEQ multiplex PCR; TCRdb lists only in-frame clones, some missing. The data contain roughly 1.4 million clones, 97% to 99% of them singletons. Input material: naive CD4+ T cells sorted from blood. Subset: CD45RA+ positively selected. Receptors were obtained from a man younger than 40 in good health.

A note on this clone: Other nucleotide sequences in the sample specify the same CDR3. This chain links TRBV5-1 with TRBJ2-7; D uncertain. V was clipped by 0 bases and J by 1 base, with 8 bases between them. Looked up from germline, CDR1 is SGHRS and CDR2 is YFSETQ. CDR3 length: 14 residues. CDR3 nucleotide sequence: TGCGCCAGCAGCTTGGGTGGAAATTCCTACGAGCAGTACTTC. Translating gives CASSLGGNSYEQYF.

J is TRBJ2-3 and V is TRBV5-1; 7 nucleotides align to TRBD2. Per the germline V gene, CDR1 is SGHRS and CDR2 is YFSETQ. After removal of 3 bases from V and 0 bases from J, the junction contained 4 bases not matched to a gene. This CDR3 contains 15 residues. This CDR3 reads CASSSASGSTDTQYF. CDR3 sequence (DNA): TGCGCCAGCAGCTCAGCTAGCGGAAGCACAGATACGCAGTATTTT.

This clone was counted a single time. This chain joins TRBV18 and TRBJ1-5; TRBD1 might be the D (5 bases). V was pared by 5 bases and J by 6 bases, with 14 bases between. The V gene's germline CDR1 is KGHSH and CDR2 LQKENI. The CDR3 length is 14 residues. The CDR3 sequence: CASSDLSGLQPQHF. The CDR3 region has the DNA TGTGCCAGCTCAGACTTATCAGGGCTTCAGCCCCAGCATTTT.

This rearrangement joins TRBV28 to TRBJ2-5; 10 nucleotides agree with TRBD2. The CDR3 is 17 residues long. After removal of 2 bases from V and 0 bases from J, the junction contained 6 bases not matched to a gene. Germline V gene data show CDR1 as MDHEN and CDR2 as SYDVKM. The CDR3 nucleotides are TGTGCCAGCAGTTTAAGCATACTAGCGGGGAACCAAGAGACCCAGTACTTC. Its translation is CASSLSILAGNQETQYF.

A word on this clone: The missing conserved phenylalanine or tryptophan at the end of this CDR3 makes a read error likely. The DNA is omitted, as the CDR3 cannot be located on it reliably, and the CDR3 follows TCRdb's listing. The chain recombines TRBV20-1 with TRBJ1-3. The CDR3 is 11 amino acids in total, end residues counted. The germline V gene encodes CDR1 DFQATT and CDR2 SNEGSKA (reference sequence). The CDR3 region is CSAKLGNRWII.

The chain carries TRBV2 and TRBJ2-3; unclear D gene. Between the trimmed V and J ends, which lost 3 bases and 10 bases, there was a span of 14 bases. The length of the CDR3 is 13 residues. Germline V gene lookup returns CDR1 SNHLY and CDR2 FYNNEI. The CDR3 protein is CASSERSLPAQYF. CDR3 coding DNA: TGTGCCAGCAGTGAGAGATCTCTCCCGGCGCAGTATTTT.

The chain has TRBV9 and TRBJ2-3; D possibly corresponds to TRBD2 (5 bases). V was pared by 3 bases and J by 4 bases, with 18 bases between. This CDR3 is built from 16 residues. CDR1 is SGDLS and CDR2 is YYNGEE in the germline V gene. CDR3 nucleotides: TGTGCCAGCAGCGCAGTGGTCGGGGTTAAGGCAGATACGCAGTATTTT. Translating gives CASSAVVGVKADTQYF.

Regarding this clone: The sample carries other DNA sequences with the same CDR3. J is TRBJ1-2 and V is TRBV18; 7 bases line up with TRBD1. From germline, CDR1 is KGHSH and CDR2 LQKENI. Trimming cost V 3 bases and J 2 bases; bases outside gene matches: 3. The CDR3 loop spans 14 amino acids. Here the CDR3 reads CASSPGQQNYGYTF. The CDR3 DNA follows: TGTGCCAGCTCACCGGGACAGCAAAACTATGGCTACACCTTC. The variable domain in full, with the rest retrieved from reference TRBV18 and TRBJ1-2, is NAGVMQNPRHLVRRRGQEARLRCSPMKGHSHVYWYRQLPEEGLKFMVYLQKENIIDESGMPKERFSAEFPKEGPSILRIQQVVRGDSAAYFCASSPGQQNYGYTFGSGTRLTVV.

The J gene is TRBJ2-3, the V gene TRBV5-8; D remains unclear. The germline gives CDR1 SGHTS, CDR2 YDEGEE. The CDR3 length is 16 residues. With 0 bases removed from V and 0 bases from J, the gap between germline ends came to 11 bases. CDR3 loop: CASSLGHDGSTDTQYF. CDR3 nucleotide sequence: TGTGCCAGCAGCTTGGGACACGACGGTAGCACAGATACGCAGTATTTT. The full variable domain, its missing parts supplied by reference TRBV5-8 and TRBJ2-3, is EAGVTQSPTHLIKTRGQQATLRCSPISGHTSVYWYQQALGLGLQFLLWYDEGEERNRGNFPPRFSGRQFPNYSSELNVNALELEDSALYLCASSLGHDGSTDTQYFGPGTRLTVL.

The chain's CDR3 is CASSPGSFINEQYF. The CDR3 bases are TGTGCCAGCAGCCCAGGGTCTTTTATCAACGAGCAGTACTTC. The V call is TRBV7-2, the J call TRBJ2-7; tentatively, D is TRBD1 (5 bases). The CDR3 contains 14 residues. CDR1 and CDR2 from the germline V gene are SGHTA and FQGNSA. The germline V and J ends were trimmed by 5 bases and 5 bases, with 16 bases remaining between them.

The CDR3 bases are TGTGCCAGCAGCTCCCCTAGCGGGAGGGGAACAGATACGCAGTATTTT. Protein product: CASSSPSGRGTDTQYF. J is TRBJ2-3 and V is TRBV13; 12 bases are a match to TRBD2. Germline lookup yields CDR1 PRHDT and CDR2 FYEKMQ (reference sequence). CDR3 size: 16 residues. V gave up 4 bases and J gave up 3 bases; unmatched junction bases: 5. Using reference TRBV13 and TRBJ2-3 for the parts outside the CDR3, the full variable domain is AAGVIQSPRHLIKEKRETATLKCYPIPRHDTVYWYQQGPGQDPQFLISFYEKMQSDKGSIPDRFSAQQFSDYHSELNMSSLELGDSALYFCASSSPSGRGTDTQYFGPGTRLTVL.

CDR3 sequence reads: CASSLDVLPRYNEQFF. The CDR3 DNA follows: TGCGCCAGCAGCTTGGACGTACTCCCTCGCTACAATGAGCAGTTCTTC. The chain links TRBV5-1 to TRBJ2-1; D gene ambiguous. V was pared by 0 bases and J by 3 bases, with 13 bases between. The germline V gene has CDR1 SGHRS and CDR2 YFSETQ. The CDR3 contains 16 residues.

The chain uses TRBV6-5 and TRBJ2-2; D is unresolved. Per the germline V gene, CDR1 is MNHEY and CDR2 is SVGAGI. Trimming removed 6 bases from V and 5 bases from J, with 16 bases in between. The CDR3 runs to 15 residues. CDR3 nucleotide sequence: TGTGCCAGCAGCCCCGCCTGGGGTGGTACCGGGGAGCTGTTTTTT. This codes for CASSPAWGGTGELFF.

J is TRBJ2-7 and V is TRBV9; 10 nucleotides match TRBD2. The CDR3 extends over 15 amino acids. Per germline, CDR1 SGDLS and CDR2 YYNGEE. With V trimmed by 0 bases and J by 4 bases, 4 bases remained unmatched. CDR3 loop: CASSVATSGIYEQYF. For the CDR3, the DNA is TGTGCCAGCAGCGTAGCAACTAGCGGGATTTACGAGCAGTACTTC.

The CDR3 DNA reads TGTGCCAGCAGCTTAGCAGGGACAGGGTATGTCACTGAAGCTTTCTTT. Its translation: CASSLAGTGYVTEAFF. This chain connects TRBV11-2 to TRBJ1-1; 9 nucleotides line up with TRBD1. V was clipped by 1 base and J by 4 bases; unmatched bases: 7. The CDR3 is made up of 16 amino acids. Germline V lookup: CDR1 SGHAT, CDR2 FQNNGV.

V gene TRBV7-9 combines with J gene TRBJ1-1; D is ambiguous. The V gene lost 4 bases and the J gene lost 4 bases, with 13 bases spanning the gap. Per the germline V gene, CDR1 is SEHNR and CDR2 is FQNEAQ (reference sequence). The CDR3 sequence is 14 residues long. Here the CDR3 DNA reads TGTGCCAGCAGCTCGAGGCAGGTCGGCACTGAAGCTTTCTTT. Translated, it gives CASSSRQVGTEAFF.

The chain links TRBV2 to TRBJ2-1, with TRBD2 as a possible D gene (6 bases). V lost 3 bases and J 2 bases, leaving 11 bases between the germline ends. This CDR3 region has 15 residues. Per germline, CDR1 SNHLY and CDR2 FYNNEI. CDR3 in DNA: TGTGCCAGCAGTGAGGGACTTCCTCCCTACAATGAGCAGTTCTTC. This translates into CASSEGLPPYNEQFF.

To note about this clone: The sample has other DNA sequences that encode this CDR3 too. This chain connects TRBV9 to TRBJ2-2; D not resolved. Trimming took 0 bases from V and 1 from J, leaving 4 bases between them. This CDR3 region has 14 residues. CDR1 is SGDLS, CDR2 YYNGEE, per germline. The CDR3: CASSVELNTGELFF. The DNA for the CDR3 is TGTGCCAGCAGCGTAGAATTGAACACCGGGGAGCTGTTTTTT.

The chain is built from TRBV11-2 and TRBJ2-7, with a weak D call TRBD1 (6 bases). CDR3 length: 18 amino acids. V dropped 5 bases and J dropped 2 bases, with 25 bases sitting between them. CDR1 SGHAT and CDR2 FQNNGV come from the germline V gene. The chain's CDR3 is CASSPSAYGYRETYEQYF. As DNA, the CDR3 is TGTGCCAGCAGCCCATCGGCATACGGTTACAGGGAAACCTACGAGCAGTACTTC.

This clone was recorded only once. The chain carries TRBV6-5 and TRBJ2-7; maybe TRBD1 (5 bases). Germline V gene lookup returns CDR1 MNHEY and CDR2 SVGAGI. CDR3 size: 13 residues. Deletions cut 2 bases from V and 3 bases from J, with 8 bases between. DNA of the CDR3: TGTGCCAGCAGTTACGTCCAGGGCTACGAGCAGTACTTC. It translates to CASSYVQGYEQYF.

The V and J genes are TRBV5-1 and TRBJ1-4; 8 bases match TRBD1. Germline V gene data show CDR1 as SGHRS and CDR2 as YFSETQ. The junction had 3 bases not matched to a gene; V was cut back by 4 bases and J by 4 bases. The CDR3 has 14 residues. In nucleotides, the CDR3 is TGCGCCAGCAGCACCGGACAGGGTAATGAAAAACTGTTTTTT. Its protein is CASSTGQGNEKLFF. Full variable domain (rest looked up from reference TRBV5-1 and TRBJ1-4): KAGVTQTPRYLIKTRGQQVTLSCSPISGHRSVSWYQQTPGQGLQFLFEYFSETQRNKGNFPGRFSGRQFSNSRSEMNVSTLELGDSALYLCASSTGQGNEKLFFGSGTQLSVL.